This T cell receptor beta chain was documented in a study of shared clonotypes between healthy human individuals. The study, taken as a whole, reports: The study sampled only blood, and tissue repertoires likely differ. Only a few donors were included, so the genetic and exposure-history diversity represented was limited.

Details on this clone: The antigen remains undetermined.

Assay used: immunoSEQ multiplex PCR; TCRdb lists only in-frame clones, some missing. In the table there are about 680,000 clones, around 73% of which are singletons. The sequence was obtained from a woman in her twenties or thirties in good health. Material: memory CD4+ T cells sorted from blood. This sample's subset: CD45RA-negative fraction.

CDR3 in amino acids: CASSEILSYEQYF. CDR3 nucleotides: TGCGCCAGCAGTGAGATCTTATCCTACGAGCAGTACTTC. The chain uses TRBV10-2 and TRBJ2-7; D call uncertain. The ends were cut back, 2 bases at V and 1 base at J, with 6 bases in the middle. Per germline, CDR1 WSHSY and CDR2 SAAADI. The CDR3 runs to 13 residues.